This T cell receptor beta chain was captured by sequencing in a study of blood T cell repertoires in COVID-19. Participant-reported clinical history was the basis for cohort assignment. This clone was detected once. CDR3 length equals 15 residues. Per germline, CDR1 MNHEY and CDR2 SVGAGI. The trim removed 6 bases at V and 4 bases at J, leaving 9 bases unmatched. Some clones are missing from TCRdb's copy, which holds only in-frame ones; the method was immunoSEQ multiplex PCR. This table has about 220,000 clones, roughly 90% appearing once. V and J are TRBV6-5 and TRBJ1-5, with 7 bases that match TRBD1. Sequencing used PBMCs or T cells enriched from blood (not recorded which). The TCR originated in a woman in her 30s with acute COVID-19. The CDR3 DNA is TGTGCCAGCAGGTATGGGACAGCGCCAAATCAGCCCCAGCATTTT. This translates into CASRYGTAPNQPQHF.